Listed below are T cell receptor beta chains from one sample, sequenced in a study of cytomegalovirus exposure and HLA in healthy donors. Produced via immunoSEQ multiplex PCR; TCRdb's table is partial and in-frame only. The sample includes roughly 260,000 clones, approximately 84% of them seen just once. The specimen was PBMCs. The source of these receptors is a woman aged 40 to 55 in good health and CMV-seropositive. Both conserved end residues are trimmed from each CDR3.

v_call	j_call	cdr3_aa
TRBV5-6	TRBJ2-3	ASSSSTSGLTDTQY
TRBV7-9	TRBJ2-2	ASSSHTGELF
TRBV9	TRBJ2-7	ASSVDSSSYEQY
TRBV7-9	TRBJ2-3	ASSLAAGGPADTQY
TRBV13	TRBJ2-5	ASSALDRAQETQY
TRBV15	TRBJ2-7	ATSRELALSYEQY
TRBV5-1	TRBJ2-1	ASSFGGNYNEQF
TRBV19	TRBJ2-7	ASSRPGDANEQY
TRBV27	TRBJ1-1	ASSLSVPGIPTEAF
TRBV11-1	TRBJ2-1	ASSRSGSGGNEQF
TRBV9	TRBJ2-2	ATPRRIDRGPDTGELF
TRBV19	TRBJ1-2	ASRGGQGNYGYT
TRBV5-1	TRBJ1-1	ASSFTPGQYNTEAF
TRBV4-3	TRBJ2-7	ASSQDNGGAGGPHEQY
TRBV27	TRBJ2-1	ASKQAPHHKYYEQF
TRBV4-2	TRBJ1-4	ASRYRSGEKLF
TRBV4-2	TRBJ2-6	ASSQVVLSGANVLT
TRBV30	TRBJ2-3	AWSGGRRTDTQY
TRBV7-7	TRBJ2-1	ASSPNPLAGSYNEQF
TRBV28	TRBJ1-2	ASSLPEATNYGYT
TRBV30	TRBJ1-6	AWSWDSRNSPLH
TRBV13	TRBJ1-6	ASSPSRQGDSPLH
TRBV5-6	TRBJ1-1	ASSLGTGRMNTEAF
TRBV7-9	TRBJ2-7	ASSLQSGTSGIEQY
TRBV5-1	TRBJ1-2	ASSLAPGSSYGYT
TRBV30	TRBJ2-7	AWSRGHLGLAGKASEQY
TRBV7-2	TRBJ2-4	ASSLVTLAGNIQY
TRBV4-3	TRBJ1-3	ASSQYRGPGNTIY
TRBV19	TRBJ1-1	ASSSAGAVNTEAF
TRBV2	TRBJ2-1	ASSDPGTSSSYNEQF
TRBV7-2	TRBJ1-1	ASSETGYTTEAF
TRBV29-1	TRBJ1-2	SVDRDDADGYT
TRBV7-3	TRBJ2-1	ASSPTSGSGDEQF
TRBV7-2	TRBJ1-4	ASSPGGFNEKLF
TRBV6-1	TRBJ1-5	ASRTGNNQPQH
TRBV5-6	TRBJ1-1	ASSEGQGNTEAF
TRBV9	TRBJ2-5	ASSVGASGEETQY
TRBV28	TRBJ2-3	ASTRQGTDTQY
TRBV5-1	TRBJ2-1	ASSLGGNEQF
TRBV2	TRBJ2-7	ASSEQTGYEQY
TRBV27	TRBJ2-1	ASSLGQINEQF
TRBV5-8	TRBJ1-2	ASSANDRAYGYT
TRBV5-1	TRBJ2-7	ASSTRLAGNSYEQY
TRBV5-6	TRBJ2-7	ASGGAEDYEQY